A single sample is the source of the 19 T cell receptor beta chains below, sequenced in a study of T cells in Graves' hyperthyroidism and ophthalmopathy. TCR beta CDR3 regions were amplified from RNA transcripts. First-round RT-PCR with HTBI primers amplified the TCR CDR3 region. From the multiplex PCR reads, TCRdb called clonotypes with MiXCR, one entry per CDR3 protein. Of about 600,000 distinct CDR3 sequences listed, about 14% are singletons. Input material: blood. These receptors all come from a woman in her 50s with Graves' ophthalmopathy.

As DNA, the CDR3 is TGCGCCAGCAGCCACGCTTGGGACAGCTTGAGTGGACCCCAGCATTTT. Translation gives CASSHAWDSLSGPQHF. The chain is built from TRBV4-1 and TRBJ1-5; 7 bases map to TRBD1. The CDR3 length is 16 residues. After removal of 3 bases from V and 10 bases from J, the junction contained 15 bases not matched to a gene. The V gene's germline CDR1 is MGHRA and CDR2 YSYEKL.

The rearrangement links TRBV6-2 or TRBV6-3 to TRBJ1-6; D remains ambiguous. There are 14 residues in the CDR3. The germline V and J ends were trimmed by 7 bases and 7 bases, with 14 bases remaining between them. CDR1 and CDR2 (germline): MNHEY, SVGEGT. The CDR3 DNA follows: TGTGCCAGCAAGGTGGGCAGGACCAATTCACCCCTCCACTTT. It yields the protein CASKVGRTNSPLHF.

This clonotype was recorded at least ten times. The chain couples TRBV18 to TRBJ2-1, with D hard to call. V lost 6 bases to trimming and J lost 2 bases, with 14 bases between them. Germline CDR1 and CDR2: KGHSH and LQKENI. There are 15 residues in the CDR3. CDR3 in amino acids: CASSVADNPYNEQFF. DNA of the CDR3: TGTGCCAGCTCCGTGGCCGACAATCCCTACAATGAGCAGTTCTTC.

There are many counts of this clonotype. The CDR3 reads CAWNQGFREKLFF. The DNA for the CDR3 is TGTGCCTGGAATCAGGGCTTTCGGGAAAAACTGTTTTTT. The rearrangement joins TRBV30 to TRBJ1-4; TRBD1 might be the D (5 bases). There are 13 residues in the CDR3. CDR1 is GTSNPN, CDR2 SVGIG, per germline (reference sequence). V shed 4 bases and J shed 8 bases, with 14 bases lying between them. Complete variable domain (other parts from reference TRBV30 and TRBJ1-4): SQTIHQWPATLVQPVGSPLSLECTVEGTSNPNLYWYRQAAGRGLQLLFYSVGIGQISSEVPQNLSASRPQDRQFILSSKKLLLSDSGFYLCAWNQGFREKLFFGSGTQLSVL.

This clonotype was recorded only once. The V and J genes are TRBV2 and TRBJ2-1; 11 bases are a match to TRBD2. This CDR3 is built from 15 residues. In germline, CDR1 is SNHLY, CDR2 FYNNEI. Trimming took 8 bases from V and 10 from J; bases not matched to a gene: 13. The CDR3 here is CASGWGLADFGEQFF. CDR3 nucleotides: TGTGCCAGCGGTTGGGGACTAGCGGACTTTGGGGAGCAGTTCTTC. Supplemented by reference TRBV2 and TRBJ2-1, the full variable domain reads EPEVTQTPSHQVTQMGQEVILRCVPISNHLYFYWYRQILGQKVEFLVSFYNNEISEKSEIFDDQFSVERPDGSNFTLKIRSTKLEDSAMYFCASGWGLADFGEQFFGPGTRLTVL.

This clonotype was observed at least ten times. The chain carries TRBV27 and TRBJ2-1; the match to TRBD2 covers 13 bases. This CDR3 spans 16 amino acids. Losses at the gene ends were 4 bases for V and 8 bases for J; bases not matched to a gene: 8. The germline V gene has CDR1 MNHEY and CDR2 SMNVEV (reference sequence). CDR3 protein: CASSSILAGGPDEQFF. The CDR3, as DNA: TGTGCCAGCAGTTCAATACTAGCGGGAGGGCCCGATGAGCAGTTCTTC.

There are many counts of this clonotype. The chain couples TRBV12-3 or TRBV12-4 to TRBJ2-1; the match to TRBD2 covers 10 bases. There are 16 residues in the CDR3. With 7 bases clipped from V and 2 bases from J, the junction kept 8 bases outside the gene matches. This CDR3 reads CASTPPGLATYNEQFF. The CDR3 DNA is TGTGCCAGCACCCCCCCGGGACTAGCGACCTACAATGAGCAGTTCTTC.

This clonotype was counted many times. V is TRBV24-1 and J is TRBJ2-7; D is undetermined. The ends were cut back, 9 bases at V and 5 bases at J, with 10 bases in the middle. This CDR3 contains 11 residues. Germline V gene data show CDR1 as KGHDR and CDR2 as SFDVKD. The CDR3 is CATPSCDEQYF. DNA for the CDR3: TGTGCCACCCCCTCATGCGACGAGCAGTACTTC.

The chain joins TRBV4-2 to TRBJ2-1; TRBD1 is a possible D gene (6 bases). The length of the CDR3 is 16 residues. The germline CDR1 and CDR2 sequences are LGHNA and YNFKEQ. Between the trimmed V and J ends, which lost 1 base and 0 bases, there was a span of 10 bases. CDR3 nucleotides: TGTGCCAGCAGCCAAGGACAGGCGAGCTCCTACAATGAGCAGTTCTTC. This codes for CASSQGQASSYNEQFF.

This clonotype was detected many times. The chain recombines TRBV18 with TRBJ2-1; the match to TRBD1 covers 9 bases. V trimming: 5 bases; J trimming: 4 bases; junction bases outside the gene matches: 6. The CDR3 is 15 residues long. Per the germline V gene, CDR1 is KGHSH and CDR2 is LQKENI. CDR3 bases: TGTGCCAGCTCAACACGGGACAGGGATTACAATGAGCAGTTCTTC. It encodes CASSTRDRDYNEQFF. Looking up the rest from reference TRBV18 and TRBJ2-1 gives the full variable domain: NAGVMQNPRHLVRRRGQEARLRCSPMKGHSHVYWYRQLPEEGLKFMVYLQKENIIDESGMPKERFSAEFPKEGPSILRIQQVVRGDSAAYFCASSTRDRDYNEQFFGPGTRLTVL.

The J gene is TRBJ2-2, the V gene TRBV3-1, with TRBD1 matching 7 bases. CDR1 is LGHDT, CDR2 YNNKEL, per germline (reference sequence). CDR3 length: 13 amino acids. V trimming: 5 bases; J trimming: 6 bases; junction bases outside the gene matches: 3. The CDR3 spells CASSKTGAGELFF. As DNA, the CDR3 is TGTGCCAGCAGCAAAACAGGGGCCGGGGAGCTGTTTTTT.

This clonotype was counted a few times. The CDR3 here is CASSLGAGYEQFF. The CDR3 region has the DNA TGTGCCAGCAGTTTAGGGGCTGGCTATGAGCAGTTCTTC. The V gene is TRBV12-3 or TRBV12-4, the J gene TRBJ2-1, with no clear D. The CDR3 loop spans 13 amino acids. V was clipped by 1 base and J by 8 bases, with 9 bases between them.

V and J are TRBV10-1 and TRBJ2-7; 7 nucleotides align to TRBD1. CDR3 size: 16 residues. Trimming removed 1 base from V and 2 bases from J; junction bases left unmatched: 8. CDR1 WNHNN and CDR2 SYGVQD come from the germline V gene (reference sequence). CDR3 sequence reads: CASSEWGTVQPYEQYF. The DNA for the CDR3 is TGCGCCAGCAGTGAGTGGGGGACAGTTCAACCCTACGAGCAGTACTTC.

This clonotype was observed many times. J is TRBJ2-3 and V is TRBV5-1, with no clear D. Trimming removed 6 bases at V and 1 base at J, with 12 bases between. CDR3 size: 14 residues. CDR1 is SGHRS, CDR2 YFSETQ, per germline. The CDR3 DNA reads TGCGCCAGCATTTCTGTTGGGGGCACAGATACGCAGTATTTT. Residues: CASISVGGTDTQYF.

This clonotype was detected many times. The chain combines TRBV7-6 with TRBJ2-7; 13 positions agree with TRBD2. V lost 5 bases to trimming and J lost 0 bases; unmatched junction nucleotides: 1. CDR3 length: 15 residues. Per germline, CDR1 SGHVS and CDR2 FNYEAQ. The CDR3 spells CASSGTSGNSYEQYF. The CDR3 nucleotides read TGTGCCAGCAGCGGGACTAGCGGGAACTCCTACGAGCAGTACTTC.

This clonotype has at least ten counts. The rearrangement links TRBV6-5 to TRBJ1-4; D gene uncertain. The CDR3 covers 15 residues. The V end was cut by 2 bases, the J end by 4 bases, with 11 bases between. Looked up from germline, CDR1 is MNHEY and CDR2 is SVGAGI. The CDR3 DNA reads TGTGCCAGCAGTTACACGACTTGGGGTAATGAAAAACTGTTTTTT. Its translation: CASSYTTWGNEKLFF.

The chain employs TRBV12-3 or TRBV12-4 and TRBJ1-4, with TRBD1 matching 7 bases. Trimming removed 7 bases from V and 6 bases from J; junction bases left unmatched: 8. CDR3 length: 14 residues. The CDR3 is CASKPGQTDEKLFF. CDR3 bases: TGTGCCAGCAAGCCGGGACAGACCGATGAAAAACTGTTTTTT.

This clonotype was found many times. The rearrangement uses TRBV27 and TRBJ2-7; possibly TRBD1 or TRBD2 for D (5 bases each). The length of the CDR3 is 15 residues. CDR1 and CDR2 from the germline V gene are MNHEY and SMNVEV (reference sequence). V dropped 0 bases and J dropped 2 bases, with 11 bases sitting between them. The CDR3 DNA is TGTGCCAGCAGTTTATCAGGGACGGAGGCCTACGAGCAGTACTTC. It encodes CASSLSGTEAYEQYF.

This sequence joins TRBV29-1 and TRBJ1-3, with D hard to call. V was clipped by 3 bases and J by 0 bases, with 9 bases between them. Germline CDR1 SQVTM, CDR2 ANQGSEA. The CDR3 runs 14 residues. CDR3 coding DNA: TGCAGCGTTGATCCTTCAGGCTCTGGAAACACCATATATTTT. Amino acid sequence: CSVDPSGSGNTIYF.